This T cell receptor beta chain emerged from a study of technical replicates of blood from a few donors. The CDR3 has 14 residues. Germline V gene data show CDR1 as SGHRS and CDR2 as YFSETQ. With V trimmed by 0 bases and J by 4 bases, 1 base remained unmatched. TCRdb's table, derived via immunoSEQ multiplex PCR, lists solely in-frame clones and lacks some. The table records just under 100,000 clones, approximately 95% of them present only once. This receptor was obtained from a human donor in good health. This rearrangement joins TRBV5-1 to TRBJ1-3; 7 bases are a match to TRBD1. The specimen was T cells isolated from PBMCs. CDR3 coding DNA: TGCGCCAGCAGCTTGGGGACAGGAGGAAACACCATATATTTT. Its protein is CASSLGTGGNTIYF.